This T cell receptor (beta chain) emerged from a study of response to subunit inactivated influenza vaccine. Study observations and caveats: Few additional T cells are recruited per seasonal influenza vaccination, authors suggested.

Looked up from germline, CDR1 is SQVTM and CDR2 is ANQGSEA. The CDR3 length is 13 residues. V was clipped by 6 bases and J by 0 bases, with 11 bases between them. A note on this clonotype: The antigen is unknown.

TCRdb independently ran MiXCR on the RT-PCR reads; one entry per CDR3 protein. The table includes 800,000 or so distinct CDR3 sequences, around 20% detected once. The receptor was isolated from a man aged 45 to 65 who received an inactivated influenza vaccine. Here the sequenced sample was PBMCs from blood, taken roughly 5 days after vaccination. The chain uses TRBV29-1 and TRBJ2-5; D is perhaps TRBD1 or TRBD2 (5 bases each). The CDR3 region is CSVSGQYQETQYF. The CDR3 DNA reads TGCAGCGTGTCGGGGCAGTACCAAGAGACCCAGTACTTC.